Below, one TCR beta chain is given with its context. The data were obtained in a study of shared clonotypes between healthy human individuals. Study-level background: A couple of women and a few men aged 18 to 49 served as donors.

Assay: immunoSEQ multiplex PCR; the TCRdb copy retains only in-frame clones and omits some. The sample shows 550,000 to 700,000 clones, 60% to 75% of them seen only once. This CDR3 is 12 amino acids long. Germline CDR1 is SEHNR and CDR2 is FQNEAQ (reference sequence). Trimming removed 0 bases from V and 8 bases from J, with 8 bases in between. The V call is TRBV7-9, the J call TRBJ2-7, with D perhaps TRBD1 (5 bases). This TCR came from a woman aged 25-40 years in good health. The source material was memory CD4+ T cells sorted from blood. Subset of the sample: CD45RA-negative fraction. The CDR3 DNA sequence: TGTGCCAGCAGCTTAGCGCAGGACAAGCAGTACTTC. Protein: CASSLAQDKQYF.